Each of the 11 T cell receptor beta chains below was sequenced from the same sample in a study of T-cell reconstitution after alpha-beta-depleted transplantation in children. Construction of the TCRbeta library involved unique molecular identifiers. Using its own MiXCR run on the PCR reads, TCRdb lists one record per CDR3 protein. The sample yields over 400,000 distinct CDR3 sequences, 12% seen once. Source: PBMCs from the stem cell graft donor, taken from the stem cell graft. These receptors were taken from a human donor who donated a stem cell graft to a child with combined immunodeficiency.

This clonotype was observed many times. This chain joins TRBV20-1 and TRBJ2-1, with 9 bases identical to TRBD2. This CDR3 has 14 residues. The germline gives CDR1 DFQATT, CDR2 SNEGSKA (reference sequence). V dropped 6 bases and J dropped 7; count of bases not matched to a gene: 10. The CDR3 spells CSARGLGLANEQFF. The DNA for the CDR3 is TGCAGTGCAAGGGGTCTAGGACTAGCGAATGAGCAGTTCTTC.

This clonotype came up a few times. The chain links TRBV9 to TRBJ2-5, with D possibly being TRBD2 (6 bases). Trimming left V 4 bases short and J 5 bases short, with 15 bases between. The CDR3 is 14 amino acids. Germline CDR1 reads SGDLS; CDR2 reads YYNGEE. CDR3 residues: CASSPGDSGETQYF. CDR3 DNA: TGTGCCAGCAGCCCCGGCGATAGCGGCGAGACCCAGTACTTC.

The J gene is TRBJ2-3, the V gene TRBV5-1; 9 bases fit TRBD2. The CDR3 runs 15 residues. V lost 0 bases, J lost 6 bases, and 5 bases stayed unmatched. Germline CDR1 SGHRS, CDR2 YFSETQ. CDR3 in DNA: TGCGCCAGCAGCTTGGTGTTAGCGGGAGAGGATACGCAGTATTTT. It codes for CASSLVLAGEDTQYF.

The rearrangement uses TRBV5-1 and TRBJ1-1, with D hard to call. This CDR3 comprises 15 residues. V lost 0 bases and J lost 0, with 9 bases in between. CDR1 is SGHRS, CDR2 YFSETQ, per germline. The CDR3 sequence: CASSLVPNLNTEAFF. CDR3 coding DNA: TGCGCCAGCAGCTTGGTTCCGAACCTGAACACTGAAGCTTTCTTT.

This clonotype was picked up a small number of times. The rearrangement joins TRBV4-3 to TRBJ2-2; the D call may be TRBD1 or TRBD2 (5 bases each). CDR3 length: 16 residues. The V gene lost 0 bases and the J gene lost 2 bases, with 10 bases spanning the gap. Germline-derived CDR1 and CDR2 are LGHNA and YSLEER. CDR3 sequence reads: CASSQEVGGNTGELFF. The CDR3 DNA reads TGCGCCAGCAGCCAAGAGGTTGGGGGTAACACCGGGGAGCTGTTTTTT.

The CDR3 sequence: CTRARFLGNEQFF. CDR3 nucleotides: TGCACCCGGGCCAGGTTTTTGGGCAATGAGCAGTTCTTC. The rearrangement joins TRBV20-1 to TRBJ2-1; D uncertain. This CDR3 has 13 residues. Looked up from germline, CDR1 is DFQATT and CDR2 is SNEGSKA (reference sequence).

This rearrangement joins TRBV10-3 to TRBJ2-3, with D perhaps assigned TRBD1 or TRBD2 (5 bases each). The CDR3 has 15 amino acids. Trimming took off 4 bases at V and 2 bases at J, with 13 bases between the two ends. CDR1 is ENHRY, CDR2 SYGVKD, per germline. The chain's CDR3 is CAISVGPVATDTQYF. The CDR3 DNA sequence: TGTGCCATCAGTGTGGGACCCGTGGCCACAGATACGCAGTATTTT.

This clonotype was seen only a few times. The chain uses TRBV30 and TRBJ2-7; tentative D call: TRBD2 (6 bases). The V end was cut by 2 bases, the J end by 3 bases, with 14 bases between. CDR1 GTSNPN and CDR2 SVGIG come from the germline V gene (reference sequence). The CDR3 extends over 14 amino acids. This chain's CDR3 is CAWSLGTSSYEQYF. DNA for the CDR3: TGTGCCTGGAGTCTCGGGACTTCAAGCTACGAGCAGTACTTC.

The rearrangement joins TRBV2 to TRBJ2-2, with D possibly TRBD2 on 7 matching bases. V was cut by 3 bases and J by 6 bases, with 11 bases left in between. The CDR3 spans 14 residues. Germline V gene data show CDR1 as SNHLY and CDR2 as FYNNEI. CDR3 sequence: CASSEAGAPGELFF. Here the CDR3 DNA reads TGTGCCAGCAGTGAGGCGGGGGCGCCCGGGGAGCTGTTTTTT.

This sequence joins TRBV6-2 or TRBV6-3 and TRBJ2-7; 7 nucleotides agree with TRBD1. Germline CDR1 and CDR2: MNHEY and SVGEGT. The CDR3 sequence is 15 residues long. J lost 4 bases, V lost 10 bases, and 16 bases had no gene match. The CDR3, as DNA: TGTGCCACCAAGCGACCACAGGGGTTAGTTTACGAGCAGTACTTC. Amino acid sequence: CATKRPQGLVYEQYF.

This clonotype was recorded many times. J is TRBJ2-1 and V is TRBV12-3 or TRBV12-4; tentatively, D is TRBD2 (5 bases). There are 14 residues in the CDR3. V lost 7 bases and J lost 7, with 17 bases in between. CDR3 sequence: CASTILYGENEQFF. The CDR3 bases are TGTGCCAGCACCATACTCTACGGGGAAAATGAGCAGTTCTTC.